The text below deals with one T cell receptor beta chain. Only in-frame clones appear in the TCRdb table, and some are missing; sequencing was by immunoSEQ multiplex PCR. The data hold fewer than 10,000 clones, with about 68% observed a single time. Intraepithelial and lamina propria lymphocytes were freed from processed graft tissue. The record originates from a study of graft-versus-host responses after intestinal transplantation. Across the whole study: Among the recipients, transplants were multivisceral, liver-intestinal, or isolated intestinal. Every recipient underwent anti-thymocyte globulin induction, then tacrolimus and steroids for two to three years.

CDR1 MGHRA and CDR2 YSYEKL come from the germline V gene. Trimming shortened V by 2 bases and J by 4 bases, and 18 bases separated the two germline ends. The CDR3 length is 17 residues. The sequence came from a human patient who received an intestinal transplant, so some T cells may come from the graft donor. The source was ileum tissue, collected approximately 220 days after intestinal transplant. The V call is TRBV4-1, the J call TRBJ2-1; TRBD2 is a possible D gene (5 bases). CDR3 amino acids: CASSQLGRGPEYNEQFF. The DNA for the CDR3 is TGCGCCAGCAGCCAATTAGGACGCGGGCCCGAATACAATGAGCAGTTCTTC.